Each of the 15 T cell receptor beta chains below was sequenced from the same sample in a study of T cell responses to AZD1222 COVID-19 vaccine. Libraries were prepared by immunoSEQ multiplex PCR; TCRdb keeps only in-frame clonotypes and omits some of them. The sample carries about 140,000 clones, over 90% recorded once. The source was peripheral blood, collected on day 0 of MenACWY control vaccination. The receptors here all came from an adult in good health.

This clone has only a few counts. The V and J genes are TRBV7-2 and TRBJ2-3, with 11 bases lining up with TRBD2. The V and J ends lost 5 bases and 0 bases, in that order; junction bases with no gene match: 10. Germline assignment: CDR1 SGHTA and CDR2 FQGNSA. This CDR3 is 18 amino acids long. For the CDR3, the DNA is TGTGCCAGCAGCCACAGGCCTAGCGGGGGGATTAGCACAGATACGCAGTATTTT. Protein product: CASSHRPSGGISTDTQYF.

This chain connects TRBV28 to TRBJ2-1; D perhaps matches TRBD2 (5 bases). V lost 4 bases and J 4 bases, leaving 17 bases between the germline ends. Germline V gene sequence: CDR1 MDHEN, CDR2 SYDVKM. CDR3 size: 16 residues. The CDR3 sequence: CASSSLAPPWYNEQFF. The CDR3 nucleotides are TGTGCCAGCAGTTCGCTAGCTCCCCCTTGGTACAATGAGCAGTTCTTC.

The chain links TRBV28 to TRBJ1-1, with TRBD1 as a possible D gene (6 bases). The CDR3 loop spans 13 amino acids. V was cut by 9 bases and J by 4 bases, with 15 bases left in between. Looked up from germline, CDR1 is MDHEN and CDR2 is SYDVKM. CDR3 nucleotide sequence: TGTGCCAGTTGGGGGGGCTCGAGCACTGAAGCTTTCTTT. Its translation: CASWGGSSTEAFF.

V usage is TRBV5-4 and J usage is TRBJ2-2, with TRBD2 matching 10 bases. Germline V CDR1 and CDR2: SGHNT, YYREEE (reference sequence). This CDR3 is 16 amino acids long. V lost 4 bases and J lost 4; bases outside the gene matches: 7. The CDR3 region has the DNA TGTGCCAGCAGCATATTAGCGGGAGGCTTCACCGGGGAGCTGTTTTTT. Amino acids: CASSILAGGFTGELFF.

In this sample, this clone turned up a few times. This chain joins TRBV5-4 and TRBJ2-7; no clear D. The length of the CDR3 is 14 residues. Germline CDR1 is SGHNT and CDR2 is YYREEE (reference sequence). Deletions cut 0 bases from V and 2 bases from J, with 9 bases between. This CDR3 is CASSLAGRAYEQYF. DNA for the CDR3: TGTGCCAGCAGCTTGGCGGGCAGAGCCTACGAGCAGTACTTC.

The CDR3 is CASSEGPTGDTEAFF. CDR3 sequence (DNA): TGTGCCAGCAGTGAAGGTCCGACAGGGGACACTGAAGCTTTCTTT. V gene TRBV6-1 combines with J gene TRBJ1-1, with 8 bases identical to TRBD1. The V segment lost 1 base and the J segment 3 bases; nucleotides outside the gene matches: 4. CDR3 length: 15 residues. Germline V gene data show CDR1 as MNHNS and CDR2 as SASEGT.

The genes are TRBV5-1 and TRBJ2-7; D is ambiguous. Trimming removed 0 bases from V and 0 bases from J, with 7 bases in between. The CDR3 runs 14 residues. The germline V gene encodes CDR1 SGHRS and CDR2 YFSETQ. As DNA, the CDR3 is TGCGCCAGCAGCTTGGAGGCCAACTCCTACGAGCAGTACTTC. Translation gives CASSLEANSYEQYF. Based on the CDR3 plus reference TRBV5-1 and TRBJ2-7, the full variable domain is KAGVTQTPRYLIKTRGQQVTLSCSPISGHRSVSWYQQTPGQGLQFLFEYFSETQRNKGNFPGRFSGRQFSNSRSEMNVSTLELGDSALYLCASSLEANSYEQYFGPGTRLTVT.

V gene TRBV5-1 combines with J gene TRBJ1-4; D is uncertain. Germline assignment: CDR1 SGHRS and CDR2 YFSETQ. V lost 8 bases and J lost 4, with 15 bases in between. The CDR3 runs to 14 residues. The CDR3 loop reads CASTPGSGNEKLFF. The CDR3 DNA sequence: TGCGCCAGTACACCCGGGAGTGGTAATGAAAAACTGTTTTTT.

This sequence joins TRBV7-8 and TRBJ2-7; perhaps TRBD2 as D (5 bases). CDR3 length: 15 amino acids. Looked up from germline, CDR1 is SGHVS and CDR2 is FQNEAQ. V shed 7 bases and J shed 5 bases, with 21 bases lying between them. CDR3 sequence reads: CASTSGLLMQDEQYF. CDR3 in DNA: TGTGCCAGCACCTCAGGACTCCTCATGCAAGACGAGCAGTACTTC.

The J gene is TRBJ2-7, the V gene TRBV5-5; TRBD2 aligns across 11 bases. The CDR3 is made up of 15 amino acids. The ends lost 2 bases at V and 1 base at J; junction bases unmatched: 2. Looked up from germline, CDR1 is SGHKS and CDR2 is YYEKEE (reference sequence). The CDR3 here is CASSLGLAGSYEQYF. Written as DNA, the CDR3 is TGTGCCAGCAGCTTAGGACTAGCGGGTTCCTACGAGCAGTACTTC.

The chain employs TRBV3-1 (or the pseudogene TRBV3-2) and TRBJ2-3; D is perhaps TRBD1 or TRBD2 (6 bases each). The germline gives CDR1 LGHDT, CDR2 YNNKEL (reference sequence). Trimming pared 6 bases from V and 7 bases from J, leaving 14 bases between. The CDR3 has 13 residues. The CDR3 loop is CASRPQGRNTQYF. The CDR3, as DNA: TGTGCCAGCAGGCCTCAGGGGAGGAATACGCAGTATTTT.

The chain joins TRBV5-8 to TRBJ2-1; perhaps TRBD1 as D (5 bases). Germline V lookup: CDR1 SGHTS, CDR2 YDEGEE. V gave up 0 bases and J gave up 10 bases, with 11 bases separating them. CDR3 length: 13 residues. The DNA for the CDR3 is TGTGCCAGCAGCTTGGTGTCCTCAGGGGAGCAGTTCTTC. Protein sequence: CASSLVSSGEQFF.

This chain connects TRBV20-1 to TRBJ1-1; D unclear. The germline CDR1 and CDR2 sequences are DFQATT and SNEGSKA (reference sequence). The CDR3 contains 11 residues. V was trimmed by 3 bases and J by 5 bases, leaving 7 bases between them. DNA of the CDR3: TGCAGTGCTAGCCCGCGGACTGAAGCTTTCTTT. It yields the protein CSASPRTEAFF.

The rearrangement joins TRBV5-6 to TRBJ1-4, with D perhaps TRBD1 (6 bases). Trimming took off 2 bases at V and 5 bases at J, with 13 bases between the two ends. The germline CDR1 and CDR2 sequences are SGHDT and YYEEEE. This CDR3 has 15 amino acids. The CDR3 loop reads CASSFVGTGNEKLFF. CDR3 sequence (DNA): TGTGCCAGCAGCTTCGTAGGAACAGGGAATGAAAAACTGTTTTTT.

The chain has TRBV20-1 and TRBJ2-3; 8 bases map to TRBD2. The CDR3 covers 16 residues. V lost 3 bases, J lost 1 base, and 9 bases stayed unmatched. Germline values: CDR1 DFQATT, CDR2 SNEGSKA (reference sequence). This chain's CDR3 is CSASNERELGTDTQYF. In DNA form, the CDR3 reads TGCAGTGCTAGTAATGAGCGGGAGTTGGGCACAGATACGCAGTATTTT.